The present entry profiles one T cell receptor (beta chain) with its context. In this sample, this clonotype turned up a few times. It has no known antigen specificity. No clone much larger than this one lies a single base away; base qualities are absent. This specimen comes from a study of early T cells in non-severe SARS-CoV-2 infection listed by TCRdb under 2021. Some background on the complete study: Bulk RNA from unsorted whole blood was used for TCR sequencing, so alpha and beta chains could not be paired. Study-wide conclusions, independent of this receptor: VDJdb matching was skewed toward anti-spike CD8 responses and likely underestimated virus-specific expansions by missing private and CD4 specificities.

This was a case-control study nested in a cohort of healthcare workers in London, UK, who had nasopharyngeal swab PCR tests and blood samples taken every week. Healthcare workers were recruited between 23 and 31 March 2020, during the week of the UK lockdown, and were followed weekly for up to 16 weeks. The germline V gene encodes CDR1 MNHNY and CDR2 SVGAGI (reference sequence). Clipping removes 5 bases from V and 6 bases from J, with 6 as the unmatched junction base count. Including cysteine and phenylalanine, the CDR3 has 14 amino acids. The kept DNA is CDR3 alone, 42 bases in frame from the first base. Library preparation was by 5' RACE. Data came from a NextSeq 500. In the TCR library protocol, unique molecular identifiers were attached to individual cDNA molecules to correct for PCR bias and sequencing error. Both TCR alpha and beta chains were sequenced, and tight co-correlation was observed between alpha and beta sequence abundances in each sample. On the study's bioinformatics: Decombinator V4 was used to annotate TCR sequences for V gene, J gene and CDR3. TCRs were defined as expanded if a significant change between any two time points was detected under a Poisson model with p below 0.0001. TCR abundances were normalised to the total number of TCRs sequenced per sample and were expressed as counts per million. MAIT TCRs were defined by TRAV1-2 paired with TRAJ12, TRAJ20 or TRAJ33, and iNKT TCRs by TRAV10 paired with TRAJ18. VDJdb, accessed 1 November 2021, was searched for CMV, EBV and SARS-CoV-2 annotated TCRs, with TCRs annotated for multiple antigens excluded. The raw public reads went through TCRdb reprocessing: fastp at Q25, MiXCR clone calling, in-frame beta chains kept. Records with the same CDR3 protein are collapsed into one entry carrying the most frequent genes and DNA. V and J calls and clone size were set by TCRdb, not the authors. The sample contains around 60,000 distinct CDR3 sequences, less than 20% of them found a single time. The ten largest clones represent around 9.8% of the sample.

The chain couples TRBV6-6 to TRBJ2-7; 11 junctional bases match TRBD1. The sequence came from an adult who was a healthcare worker with PCR-confirmed SARS-CoV-2 infection or an uninfected control (not recorded which). The sequencing here drew on whole blood, taken at baseline. The DNA is TGTGCCAGCAGTCCCGGGACAGGGGGGGGCGAGCAGTACTTC. Its coded protein is CASSPGTGGGEQYF.